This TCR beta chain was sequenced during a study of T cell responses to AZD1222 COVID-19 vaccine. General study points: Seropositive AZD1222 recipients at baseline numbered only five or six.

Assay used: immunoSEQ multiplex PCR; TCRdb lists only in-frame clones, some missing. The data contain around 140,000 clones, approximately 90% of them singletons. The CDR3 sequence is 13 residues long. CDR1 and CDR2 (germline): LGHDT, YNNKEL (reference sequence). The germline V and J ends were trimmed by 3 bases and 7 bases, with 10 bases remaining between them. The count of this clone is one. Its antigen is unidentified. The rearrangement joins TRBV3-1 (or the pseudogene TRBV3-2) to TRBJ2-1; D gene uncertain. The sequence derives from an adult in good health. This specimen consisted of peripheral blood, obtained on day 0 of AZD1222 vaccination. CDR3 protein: CASSHPDGNEQFF. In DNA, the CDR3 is TGTGCCAGCAGCCATCCTGATGGTAATGAGCAGTTCTTC.